This entry is about one T cell receptor beta chain. This record comes from a study of T cell changes during pregnancy in multiple sclerosis. Measured with immunoSEQ multiplex PCR; TCRdb has only the in-frame clones, and not every one. The table includes about 39,000 clones, 90% detected once. V gave up 2 bases and J gave up 4 bases; unmatched junction bases: 22. Germline V gene sequence: CDR1 LGHNA, CDR2 YSLEER. The CDR3 sequence is 21 residues long. The specimen was CD4+ T cells from peripheral blood mononuclear cells, collected in the first trimester of pregnancy. This chain connects TRBV4-3 to TRBJ2-3; TRBD2 aligns across 9 bases. This receptor was taken from a female donor in good health, enrolled as a control in a pregnancy study. CDR3 residues: CASSQILGTVAGGPSADTQYF. The CDR3 DNA sequence: TGCGCCAGCAGCCAAATTTTAGGAACTGTGGCGGGGGGGCCCTCTGCAGATACGCAGTATTTT.